This TCR beta chain was captured by sequencing in a study of regulatory T cells in long-lasting Graves disease. The time point denotes: newly diagnosed GD, antithyroid drugs for less than 3 months. PBMC RNA was the source of the TCR library. Arm-PCR of CDR3 regions and iRepertoire HTBI primers were the basis on which TCR beta libraries were built. In TCRdb, the multiplex PCR reads were re-called with MiXCR into one record per CDR3 protein. Of approximately 400,000 distinct CDR3 sequences in the sample, under 15% were seen once. This clonotype was detected many times. These data were likewise used in another study, on T cells in Graves' hyperthyroidism and ophthalmopathy. Per that study: Researchers ran a first-round RT-PCR on the TCR CDR3 using the HTBI primer set.

Sequenced material: peripheral blood mononuclear cells (PBMCs), taken at new diagnosis, from a patient treated with antithyroid drugs. This TCR was recovered from a woman in her 30s with Graves disease.

CDR3 sequence reads: CSVESGQGEKLFF. CDR3 DNA: TGCAGCGTTGAAAGTGGTCAGGGTGAAAAACTGTTTTTT. This chain connects TRBV29-1 to TRBJ1-4; a weak D match, TRBD1 (5 bases). With 2 bases removed from V and 7 bases from J, the gap between germline ends came to 11 bases. CDR3 length: 13 amino acids. Germline CDR1 reads SQVTM; CDR2 reads ANQGSEA.